The 20 T cell receptor beta chains below come from one sample, sequenced in a study of post-analysis software for immune sequencing data. Study-level findings and limits: TRBV5-6, TRBV5-1 and TRBV20-1 were among 4 or 5 TRBV segments more frequent in patients than controls.

Their specific antigens are unknown. Unique molecular identifiers were present in the TCR beta cDNA libraries. TCRdb fed the PCR reads into MiXCR, producing one record per CDR3 protein. The sample lists fewer than 850,000 distinct CDR3 sequences, less than 35% occurring once. Specimen: blood. The receptors derive from a girl aged 10-17 years with multiple sclerosis.

The V and J genes are TRBV7-6 and TRBJ2-2; D remains unclear. Looked up from germline, CDR1 is SGHVS and CDR2 is FNYEAQ. This CDR3 is built from 14 residues. Trimming took 3 bases from V and 8 from J, leaving 13 bases between them. The CDR3 DNA sequence: TGTGCCAGCAGCTTGGCATTAGAGGAGGGGGAGCTGTTTTTT. Encoded protein: CASSLALEEGELFF.

The chain joins TRBV5-1 to TRBJ2-1; D gene uncertain. CDR1 SGHRS and CDR2 YFSETQ come from the germline V gene. The CDR3 covers 13 residues. V lost 7 bases and J lost 9, with 17 bases in between. The CDR3 region is CASRQGPQTEQFF. CDR3 DNA sequence: TGCGCCAGCCGTCAAGGGCCTCAGACTGAGCAGTTCTTC.

The sample holds a few counts of this clonotype. This chain connects TRBV5-1 to TRBJ2-1; tentatively, D is TRBD1 or TRBD2 (5 bases each). The CDR3 spans 13 residues. The V gene's germline CDR1 is SGHRS and CDR2 YFSETQ. Trimming removed 7 bases at V and 0 bases at J, with 8 bases between. Here the CDR3 reads CASGTFSYNEQFF. CDR3 coding DNA: TGCGCCAGCGGGACCTTCTCCTACAATGAGCAGTTCTTC. Full variable domain (remainder filled in from reference TRBV5-1 and TRBJ2-1): KAGVTQTPRYLIKTRGQQVTLSCSPISGHRSVSWYQQTPGQGLQFLFEYFSETQRNKGNFPGRFSGRQFSNSRSEMNVSTLELGDSALYLCASGTFSYNEQFFGPGTRLTVL.

V usage is TRBV28 and J usage is TRBJ2-1; possible D gene TRBD1, 6 bases. Per the germline V gene, CDR1 is MDHEN and CDR2 is SYDVKM. V dropped 3 bases and J dropped 8 bases, with 11 bases sitting between them. This CDR3 spans 13 amino acids. CDR3 loop: CASSLTGGYEQFF. The CDR3 DNA reads TGTGCCAGCAGTTTGACAGGAGGCTATGAGCAGTTCTTC.

This clonotype was seen a handful of times. V usage is TRBV11-2 and J usage is TRBJ2-7; D is uncertain. Trimming left V 5 bases short and J 2 bases short, with 19 bases between. Germline V gene data show CDR1 as SGHAT and CDR2 as FQNNGV. This CDR3 has 16 amino acids. DNA of the CDR3: TGTGCCAGCAGCCCTATCGGGCGCACGGGCCCCTACGAGCAGTACTTC. Its translation: CASSPIGRTGPYEQYF.

This clonotype has a handful of counts. V gene TRBV20-1 combines with J gene TRBJ2-1, with 9 positions matching TRBD2. Germline CDR1 DFQATT, CDR2 SNEGSKA (reference sequence). V lost 5 bases to trimming and J lost 8 bases; unmatched junction nucleotides: 10. The CDR3 is made up of 14 amino acids. The CDR3 loop reads CSAPGRGGAYEQFF. The CDR3 DNA reads as TGCAGTGCTCCCGGCCGCGGGGGGGCATATGAGCAGTTCTTC.

Details on this clonotype: Mismatch with germline at one junction end may stem from a read error. CDR3 in amino acids: CASSENSGELFF. In DNA form, the CDR3 reads TGTGCCAGCAGTGAGAACTCCGGGGAGCTGTTTTTT. V usage is TRBV25-1 and J usage is TRBJ2-2, with D uncertain. The CDR3 is 12 amino acids. CDR1 MGHDK and CDR2 SYGVNS come from the germline V gene.

The chain carries TRBV27 and TRBJ2-4, with D unclear. Trimming pared 4 bases from V and 0 bases from J, leaving 4 bases between. CDR3 length equals 13 residues. CDR1 and CDR2 from the germline V gene are MNHEY and SMNVEV (reference sequence). The CDR3 DNA is TGTGCCAGCAGTTATGAAGCCAAAAACATTCAGTACTTC. Translating gives CASSYEAKNIQYF.

This clonotype has more than one count but fewer than ten. This chain uses TRBV6-5 with TRBJ2-5; D is possibly TRBD1 (5 bases). Looked up from germline, CDR1 is MNHEY and CDR2 is SVGAGI. CDR3 length: 14 residues. Trimming left V 6 bases short and J 2 bases short, with 13 bases between. The CDR3, as DNA: TGTGCCAGCAGCAGGGTGGGGCGACAAGAGACCCAGTACTTC. This gives the protein CASSRVGRQETQYF.

As DNA, the CDR3 is TGTGCCAGCAGCTTACAAGGGGATTACTGGGATTCACCCCTCCACTTT. Its protein product is CASSLQGDYWDSPLHF. The chain is built from TRBV11-1 and TRBJ1-6, with D tentatively TRBD1 (5 bases). The CDR3 runs 16 residues. The V end was cut by 2 bases, the J end by 8 bases, with 16 bases between. Per germline, CDR1 SGHAT and CDR2 FQDESV (reference sequence).

The chain carries TRBV12-3 or TRBV12-4 and TRBJ2-5, with 9 bases fitting TRBD1. The CDR3 runs to 14 residues. The J segment lost 2 bases and the V segment lost 5 bases, leaving 3 bases of the junction unmatched. Here the CDR3 reads CASSRQGGQETQYF. The DNA of the CDR3 is TGTGCCAGCAGTCGACAGGGGGGACAAGAGACCCAGTACTTC.

The V call is TRBV20-1, the J call TRBJ2-3; 7 bases map to TRBD1. From germline, CDR1 is DFQATT and CDR2 SNEGSKA (reference sequence). This CDR3 has 13 amino acids. The junction had 9 bases not matched to a gene; V was cut back by 6 bases and J by 6 bases. CDR3 loop: CSATRTGADTQYF. The CDR3 DNA is TGCAGTGCAACCCGTACAGGGGCCGATACGCAGTATTTT.

This clonotype appeared many times. V usage is TRBV5-5 and J usage is TRBJ2-1; D call uncertain. V dropped 2 bases and J dropped 9 bases, with 18 bases sitting between them. CDR1 is SGHKS, CDR2 YYEKEE, per germline (reference sequence). The CDR3 loop spans 15 amino acids. The CDR3 sequence: CASSLSLTPRGEQFF. DNA of the CDR3: TGTGCCAGCAGCTTATCCTTGACCCCGCGTGGTGAGCAGTTCTTC. The entire variable domain, with the rest obtained from reference TRBV5-5 and TRBJ2-1, is as follows: DAGVTQSPTHLIKTRGQQVTLRCSPISGHKSVSWYQQVLGQGPQFIFQYYEKEERGRGNFPDRFSARQFPNYSSELNVNALLLGDSALYLCASSLSLTPRGEQFFGPGTRLTVL.

The sample holds one count of this clonotype. This sequence joins TRBV29-1 and TRBJ2-2, with D tentatively TRBD1 or TRBD2 (5 bases each). CDR3 length: 16 amino acids. Germline CDR1 SQVTM, CDR2 ANQGSEA. V shed 6 bases and J shed 4 bases, with 21 bases lying between them. CDR3 loop: CSVTRVGERGTGELFF. The CDR3 bases are TGCAGCGTAACCAGGGTAGGAGAACGGGGCACCGGGGAGCTGTTTTTT.

Concerning this clonotype: Mismatch with germline at one junction end may stem from a read error. The V gene is TRBV2, the J gene TRBJ2-6, with D perhaps TRBD2 (7 bases). Per germline, CDR1 SNHLY and CDR2 FYNNEI. The CDR3 length is 15 residues. The CDR3 here is CASREGGAGANVLTF. CDR3 DNA sequence: TGTGCCAGCAGAGAAGGGGGGGCTGGGGCCAACGTCCTGACTTTC.

V usage is TRBV6-1 and J usage is TRBJ2-5; 14 bases fit TRBD2. The CDR3 consists of 16 residues. V lost 7 bases, J lost 1 base, and 5 bases stayed unmatched. The germline CDR1 and CDR2 sequences are MNHNS and SASEGT. CDR3 loop: CASTSGLAGGQETQYF. CDR3 in DNA: TGTGCCAGCACCTCTGGACTAGCGGGGGGCCAAGAGACCCAGTACTTC.

CDR3 in DNA: TGTGCCATCGGGGACGGGAGGACAGATACGCAGTATTTT. Its protein product is CAIGDGRTDTQYF. The chain uses TRBV10-3 and TRBJ2-3; 7 bases map to TRBD2. With V trimmed by 8 bases and J by 3 bases, 5 bases remained unmatched. This CDR3 comprises 13 residues. Germline V lookup: CDR1 ENHRY, CDR2 SYGVKD.

In this sample, this clonotype turned up many times. The chain joins TRBV29-1 to TRBJ1-1; no definite D call. Germline CDR1 and CDR2: SQVTM and ANQGSEA. The CDR3 runs 13 residues. V was shortened by 4 bases and J by 3 bases, with 12 bases between the two germline ends. The CDR3 protein is CSVARARDTEAFF. CDR3 sequence (DNA): TGCAGCGTTGCTCGCGCTAGGGACACTGAAGCTTTCTTT.

This clonotype has a handful of counts. This chain connects TRBV6-5 to TRBJ2-5; D remains ambiguous. The CDR3 spans 11 residues. The germline V gene has CDR1 MNHEY and CDR2 SVGAGI. Trimming left V 5 bases short and J 11 bases short, with 12 bases between. The DNA of the CDR3 is TGTGCCAGCAGTACGCCGACCACACAGTACTTC. Amino acids: CASSTPTTQYF.

The V and J genes are TRBV18 and TRBJ1-4; D is uncertain. This CDR3 contains 15 residues. V lost 5 bases, J lost 8 bases, and 18 bases lay in between. Germline V CDR1 and CDR2: KGHSH, LQKENI. CDR3 DNA sequence: TGTGCCAGCTCAACATTGAACAGAAGGAACGAAAAACTGTTTTTT. It codes for CASSTLNRRNEKLFF.